The 31 T cell receptor delta chains below were found in one sample sequenced in a study of gamma-delta T cells after stem cell transplantation. TCRdb re-identified clones in the RT-PCR reads via CATT. Altogether over 1,500 delta-chain clones are present, roughly 4% being singletons, with the ten largest covering roughly 23%. Sample: gamma-delta T cells. The receptor set was obtained from a human donor. It is not recorded whose cells these are; they may come from a transplant donor.

This clone was detected only a few times. A single base separates this from a much larger clone, so it may be a read error. The rearrangement uses TRDV2 and TRDJ1, with D tentatively TRDD3 (6 bases). Germline CDR1 is GEAIGNYY and CDR2 is EKD. The CDR3 has 16 amino acids. CDR3 nucleotide sequence: TGTGCCCGTGACACCGTCGGGGGAGGATGGGCCGATAAACTCATCTTT. Protein product: CARDTVGGGWADKLIF.

This clone was observed a few times. This could be a read error, since a much larger clone is one nucleotide away. In DNA, the CDR3 is TGTGCCCGTGACCCAGTACTGGGGGATACGAGGACCGATAAACTCATCTTT. Its protein is CARDPVLGDTRTDKLIF. The chain couples TRDV2 to TRDJ1; 13 nucleotides agree with TRDD3. The germline gives CDR1 GEAIGNYY, CDR2 EKD. The CDR3 is 17 amino acids.

This clone came up a few times. This may arise from a read error, as a much more abundant clone is one base away. V gene TRDV2 combines with J gene TRDJ3; 8 bases are shared with TRDD3. Germline assignment: CDR1 GEAIGNYY and CDR2 EKD. The CDR3 runs 20 residues. The CDR3 loop is CACGTVLGATSSWDTRQMFF. The CDR3 DNA follows: TGTGCCTGTGGCACCGTACTGGGGGCTACGAGCTCCTGGGACACCCGACAGATGTTTTTC.

Concerning this clone: The amino acid sequence in TCRdb belongs to a much larger clone and departs from this DNA's translation at residue 8, likely a sequencing read error; the sequence shown is translated from the DNA. The chain combines TRDV2 with TRDJ3, with 9 positions matching TRDD3. Trimming removed 3 bases from V and 2 bases from J; junction bases left unmatched: 7. CDR1 is GEAIGNYY, CDR2 EKD, per germline. There are 18 residues in the CDR3. CDR3 region: CACDSGGSGTWDTRQMFF. In nucleotides, the CDR3 is TGTGCCTGTGACTCTGGGGGATCCGGTACCTGGGACACCCGACAGATGTTTTTC.

The CDR3 reads CAPQVLWGTTRQMFF. In nucleotides, the CDR3 is TGTGCTCCGCAGGTCCTGTGGGGGACCACCCGACAGATGTTTTTC. V usage is TRAV38-2/DV8 and J usage is TRDJ3, with 7 positions matching TRDD3. The germline V gene has CDR1 TSESDYY and CDR2 QEAYKQQN. This CDR3 has 15 residues. V lost 10 bases to trimming and J lost 9 bases; unmatched junction nucleotides: 13. The whole variable domain, filled in from reference TRAV38-2/DV8 and TRDJ3, reads AQTVTQSQPEMSVQEAETVTLSCTYDTSESDYYLFWYKQPPSRQMILVIRQEAYKQQNATENRFSVNFQKAAKSFSLKISDSQLGDAAMYFCAPQVLWGTTRQMFFGTGIKLFVEP.

This clone was observed a handful of times. The chain carries TRDV2 and TRDJ1; the D gene is possibly TRDD2 (5 bases). CDR1 is GEAIGNYY, CDR2 EKD, per germline. Between the trimmed V and J ends, which lost 2 bases and 4 bases, there was a span of 10 bases. The CDR3 has 13 amino acids. The CDR3 coding sequence is TGTGCCTGTGACATCCTAGGAGGCGATAAACTCATCTTT. As protein: CACDILGGDKLIF.

This clone occurred a few times. The chain uses TRDV2 and TRDJ1; 7 nucleotides align to TRDD3. This CDR3 has 15 residues. Germline V lookup: CDR1 GEAIGNYY, CDR2 EKD. V lost 1 base, J lost 8 bases, and 12 bases stayed unmatched. In DNA, the CDR3 is TGTGCCTGTGACACGGTCCTCATTACTGGGGACAAACTCATCTTT. This codes for CACDTVLITGDKLIF.

Judged by abundance, this clone is large. Different DNA sequences within this sample yield the same CDR3. CDR3 sequence: CACDALPRLGHTDKLIF. The CDR3 DNA is TGTGCCTGTGACGCCCTTCCACGACTGGGGCACACCGATAAACTCATCTTT. The chain couples TRDV2 to TRDJ1, with D maybe TRDD3 (7 bases). V was clipped by 3 bases and J by 0 bases, with 19 bases between them. Germline V gene sequence: CDR1 GEAIGNYY, CDR2 EKD. This CDR3 comprises 17 residues.

Sample share makes this clone large (0.1 to 1%). The sample holds other DNA sequences that translate to the same CDR3. The gene calls are TRDV2 and TRDJ1; the match to TRDD3 covers 8 bases. Germline-derived CDR1 and CDR2 are GEAIGNYY and EKD. V gave up 1 base and J gave up 2 bases; unmatched junction bases: 5. The CDR3 length is 15 residues. The CDR3 here is CACDTLGVHTDKLIF. In nucleotides, the CDR3 is TGTGCCTGTGACACACTGGGGGTCCATACCGATAAACTCATCTTT.

The table lists this clone with a few counts. The rearrangement links TRDV2 to TRDJ3, with 8 positions matching TRDD3. Germline assignment: CDR1 GEAIGNYY and CDR2 EKD. CDR3 length equals 21 residues. V dropped 0 bases and J dropped 0; count of bases not matched to a gene: 12. For the CDR3, the DNA is TGTGCCTGTGACACCTTTTCTGGGGGACCCGGACCCTCCTGGGACACCCGACAGATGTTTTTC. This encodes CACDTFSGGPGPSWDTRQMFF.

This clone appeared a few times. The V call is TRDV2, the J call TRDJ1; TRDD3 aligns across 9 bases. This CDR3 spans 22 amino acids. V shed 3 bases and J 0 bases; nucleotides not matched to a gene: 25. Germline V gene lookup returns CDR1 GEAIGNYY and CDR2 EKD. CDR3 loop: CACDPVGIAAVTGGQYTDKLIF. CDR3 coding DNA: TGTGCCTGTGACCCCGTGGGGATCGCCGCGGTTACTGGGGGACAGTACACCGATAAACTCATCTTT.

The J gene is TRDJ3; the V gene was not called; the D call TRDD3 from the table was never checked on the DNA. The CDR3 extends over 21 amino acids. The CDR3 loop is CACDTVLGGGRDSWDTRQMFF. The CDR3 nucleotides are TGTGCCTGTGACACCGTACTGGGGGGTGGAAGGGACTCCTGGGACACCCGACAGATGTTTTTC.

The CDR3 loop is CACDVLGAYDKLIF. In DNA, the CDR3 is TGTGCCTGTGACGTACTGGGGGCTTACGATAAACTCATCTTT. The chain joins TRDV2 to TRDJ1; 8 bases agree with TRDD3. V shed 3 bases, J shed 4 bases, and the junction held 6 bases outside the gene matches. Germline V gives CDR1 GEAIGNYY, CDR2 EKD. CDR3 length: 14 residues.

A few counts support this clone. The chain uses TRDV2 and TRDJ1; 9 positions match TRDD3. The CDR3 contains 17 residues. The germline V gene encodes CDR1 GEAIGNYY and CDR2 EKD. V trimming: 1 base; J trimming: 0 bases; junction bases outside the gene matches: 8. This CDR3 reads CACDTLLGEKYTDKLIF. The CDR3 nucleotides read TGTGCCTGTGACACTCTACTGGGGGAGAAGTACACCGATAAACTCATCTTT.

V usage is TRDV2 and J usage is TRDJ1; TRDD3 aligns across 11 bases. Germline matching of the DNA provided the J gene here, since TCRdb leaves it blank. V lost 1 base to trimming and J lost 0 bases; unmatched junction nucleotides: 18. Germline V gene lookup returns CDR1 GEAIGNYY and CDR2 EKD. CDR3 size: 21 residues. The CDR3 sequence: CACDTLALGDTKKYYTDKLIF. CDR3 coding DNA: TGTGCCTGTGACACGTTAGCTCTGGGGGATACCAAAAAGTACTACACCGATAAACTCATCTTT.

This clone came up a few times. The chain links TRDV2 to TRDJ1; 7 nucleotides line up with TRDD3. The germline V gene encodes CDR1 GEAIGNYY and CDR2 EKD. After removal of 1 base from V and 0 bases from J, the junction contained 16 bases not matched to a gene. The CDR3 spans 19 residues. CDR3 region: CACDTLGSSPKTNTDKLIF. CDR3 sequence (DNA): TGTGCCTGTGACACACTGGGGTCCAGCCCGAAAACTAACACCGATAAACTCATCTTT.

This clone is termed medium-sized. The chain is built from TRDV2 and TRDJ1; 12 positions agree with TRDD3. There are 18 residues in the CDR3. Germline assignment: CDR1 GEAIGNYY and CDR2 EKD. With V trimmed by 3 bases and J by 2 bases, 12 bases remained unmatched. This CDR3 is CACDPLAGGYVTTDKLIF. In DNA form, the CDR3 reads TGTGCCTGTGACCCGTTGGCTGGGGGATACGTGACGACCGATAAACTCATCTTT.

In this sample, this clone turned up a few times. The chain uses TRDV2 and TRDJ1, with TRDD3 identical over 9 bases. CDR1 GEAIGNYY and CDR2 EKD come from the germline V gene. The CDR3 sequence is 22 residues long. V lost 1 base and J lost 3; bases outside the gene matches: 26. As DNA, the CDR3 is TGTGCCTGTGACACGGTTCCTACCCAAAACGCTGTGGGGGATAAATACGCCGATAAACTCATCTTT. Protein: CACDTVPTQNAVGDKYADKLIF.

This clone was detected once. V gene TRDV2 combines with J gene TRDJ1; TRDD3 matches 11 bases. No J segment appears in TCRdb, so it was assigned here by matching the sequence to germline. The CDR3 spans 16 residues. Germline V gives CDR1 GEAIGNYY, CDR2 EKD. Unmatched junction bases numbered 6, after V lost 4 bases and J lost 0 bases. The CDR3 spells CACDRLGDKDTDKLIF. CDR3 in DNA: TGTGCCTGTGATAGACTGGGGGATAAAGACACCGATAAACTCATCTTT.

Worth noting for this clone: A far larger clone differs by one base, so this is likely a read error. This specimen includes other DNA sequences encoding the same CDR3. The V and J genes are TRDV2 and TRDJ1, with TRDD3 matching 10 bases. The CDR3 spans 16 residues. J gave up 2 bases and V 1 base, and 6 bases lay outside the gene matches. Germline CDR1 and CDR2: GEAIGNYY and EKD. CDR3 bases: TGTGCCTGTGACACTGTGATACTGGGGGATACCGATAAACTCATCTTT. This translates into CACDTVILGDTDKLIF.

By share of the sample, this clone is large. The same CDR3 also results from other DNA sequences found in this sample. V usage is TRDV2 and J usage is TRDJ1; possibly TRDD2 for D (6 bases). The CDR3 is 15 amino acids. The V gene lost 0 bases and the J gene lost 3 bases, with 13 bases spanning the gap. Germline assignment: CDR1 GEAIGNYY and CDR2 EKD. The CDR3 nucleotides read TGTGCCTGTGACACCGTTTCCTTCCCCCCCGATAAACTCATCTTT. This encodes CACDTVSFPPDKLIF.

The CDR3 DNA reads as TGTGCCTGTGACACAATGGGGGATTCACGGGGCCTACGGGAACTCATCTTT. Protein product: CACDTMGDSRGLRELIF. This chain joins TRDV2 and TRDJ1; the match to TRDD3 covers 8 bases. The ends lost 1 base at V and 9 bases at J; junction bases unmatched: 18. From germline, CDR1 is GEAIGNYY and CDR2 EKD. CDR3 length: 17 amino acids.

This clone is judged large (0.1 to 1%). V usage is TRDV2 and J usage is TRDJ1; 9 bases line up with TRDD3. V trimming: 3 bases; J trimming: 8 bases; junction bases outside the gene matches: 15. The CDR3 length is 16 residues. Germline assignment: CDR1 GEAIGNYY and CDR2 EKD. In nucleotides, the CDR3 is TGTGCCTGTGACGCTCTTCTGGCTGGGGGATCGGAAAAACTCATCTTT. Its translation is CACDALLAGGSEKLIF.

This clone is judged large (0.1 to 1%). Distinct nucleotide sequences in the sample also encode this CDR3. The chain links TRDV2 to TRDJ1; 10 bases map to TRDD3. The J segment lost 2 bases and the V segment lost 0 bases, leaving 5 bases of the junction unmatched. The germline gives CDR1 GEAIGNYY, CDR2 EKD. The CDR3 totals 16 residues. This CDR3 is CACDTVILGDTDKLIF. CDR3 bases: TGTGCCTGTGACACCGTGATACTGGGGGATACCGATAAACTCATCTTT.

Details on this clone: Germline and junction disagree at one end, which may indicate a read error. The V gene is TRDV2, the J gene TRDJ3; perhaps TRDD3 as D (6 bases). The CDR3 is made up of 18 amino acids. Germline V gene data show CDR1 as GEAIGNYY and CDR2 as EKD. DNA for the CDR3: TGTGCCTGTGACACCGGGGGCCCAGACTCCTGGGGCACCCGACAGATGTTTTTC. Translated: CACDTGGPDSWGTRQMFF.

By proportion, this clone is medium-sized. The rearrangement uses TRDV2 and TRDJ1; 10 bases are a match to TRDD3. Germline loops: CDR1 GEAIGNYY, CDR2 EKD. V was clipped by 0 bases and J by 0 bases; unmatched bases: 9. CDR3 size: 18 residues. The CDR3 is CACDTLGGLGDHTDKLIF. The DNA of the CDR3 is TGTGCCTGTGACACCTTAGGTGGACTGGGGGATCACACCGATAAACTCATCTTT.

In its sample, this clone is hyperexpanded (1% or more). The sample contains more than one DNA sequence encoding this CDR3. The chain carries TRDV2 and TRDJ1; 8 positions match TRDD3. From germline, CDR1 is GEAIGNYY and CDR2 EKD. V lost 0 bases to trimming and J lost 3 bases; unmatched junction nucleotides: 14. The CDR3 is 18 amino acids. The CDR3 DNA reads TGTGCCTGTGACACCGTTGGCCTTTCTGGGGGACTATCCGATAAACTCATCTTT. Translating gives CACDTVGLSGGLSDKLIF.

Comment on this clone: Sequence at one end of the junction differs from germline and may be a read error. CDR3 DNA sequence: TGTGCCTGTGACAGTACTGGGGGATTGGCCTGGGTCACCCGACAGATGTTTTTC. Translation: CACDSTGGLAWVTRQMFF. The chain couples TRDV2 to TRDJ3; 10 bases agree with TRDD3. The CDR3 length is 18 residues. CDR1 is GEAIGNYY and CDR2 is EKD in the germline V gene.

Details on this clone: TCRdb's protein and the translated DNA diverge at residue 8; the protein reported here is the translation of the DNA. The gene calls are TRDV2 and TRDJ3; TRDD3 is a possible D gene (6 bases). CDR1 is GEAIGNYY, CDR2 EKD, per germline. This CDR3 is built from 18 residues. Trimming took off 0 bases at V and 0 bases at J, with 11 bases between the two ends. The CDR3 bases are TGTGCCTGTGACACCGTGGGGGCCGACTCCTGGGACACCCGACAGATGTTTTTC. This gives the protein CACDTVGADSWDTRQMFF.

To note about this clone: A far larger clone is one nucleotide away, so this likely arose from a read error. This specimen includes other DNA sequences encoding the same CDR3. The chain couples TRDV2 to TRDJ1; 8 bases map to TRDD3. The CDR3 consists of 18 residues. Per the germline V gene, CDR1 is GEAIGNYY and CDR2 is EKD. Here the CDR3 DNA reads TGCGCCTGTGACACCGTTGGCCTTTCTGGGGGACTATCCGATAAACTCATCTTT. Its translation is CACDTVGLSGGLSDKLIF.

This clone counts as medium-sized (0.01 to 0.1%). V and J are TRDV2 and TRDJ1; 7 bases align to TRDD3. This CDR3 contains 19 residues. The germline V gene has CDR1 GEAIGNYY and CDR2 EKD. Trimming took 0 bases from V and 4 from J; bases not matched to a gene: 19. CDR3: CACDTVGPRTGEGDDKLIF. The CDR3 DNA sequence: TGTGCCTGTGACACCGTTGGTCCCCGTACTGGGGAAGGCGACGATAAACTCATCTTT.